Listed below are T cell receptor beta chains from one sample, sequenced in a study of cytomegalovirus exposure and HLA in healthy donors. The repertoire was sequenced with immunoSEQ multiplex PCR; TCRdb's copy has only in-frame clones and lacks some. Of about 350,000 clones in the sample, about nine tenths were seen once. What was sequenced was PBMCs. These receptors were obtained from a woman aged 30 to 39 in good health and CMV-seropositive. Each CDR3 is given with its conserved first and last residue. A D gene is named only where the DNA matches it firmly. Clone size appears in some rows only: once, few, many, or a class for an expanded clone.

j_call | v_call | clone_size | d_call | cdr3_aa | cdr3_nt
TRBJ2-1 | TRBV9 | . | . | CASSVGGAAYNEQFF | TGTGCCAGCAGCGTTGGGGGGGCCGCCTACAATGAGCAGTTCTTC
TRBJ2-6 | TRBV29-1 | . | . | CSVEPSGANVLTF | TGCAGCGTTGAACCCTCTGGGGCCAACGTCCTGACTTTC
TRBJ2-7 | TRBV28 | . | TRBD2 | CASRINGMGLAGAQEQYF | TGTGCCAGCAGAATTAACGGGATGGGACTAGCGGGAGCGCAAGAGCAGTACTTC
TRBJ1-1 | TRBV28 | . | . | CASGTRVPDTEAFF | TGTGCCAGCGGAACCAGGGTGCCTGACACTGAAGCTTTCTTT
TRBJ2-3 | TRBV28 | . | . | CASSTGTYTQYF | TGTGCCAGCAGTACAGGAACTTATACGCAGTATTTT
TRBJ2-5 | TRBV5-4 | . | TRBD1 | CASRGTGRETQYF | TGTGCCAGCAGGGGGACAGGGCGAGAGACCCAGTACTTC
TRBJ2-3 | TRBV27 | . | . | CASSPRDTGFTDTQYF | TGTGCCAGCAGTCCTCGGGACACAGGCTTCACAGATACGCAGTATTTT
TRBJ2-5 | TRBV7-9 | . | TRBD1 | CASSWGQGQETQYF | TGTGCCAGCAGCTGGGGACAGGGCCAAGAGACCCAGTACTTC
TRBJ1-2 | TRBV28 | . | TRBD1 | CASRPPTGAYGYTF | TGTGCCAGCAGACCACCTACAGGGGCCTATGGCTACACCTTC
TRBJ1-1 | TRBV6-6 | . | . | CASSYRGVPEAFF | TGTGCCAGCAGTTATCGGGGGGTCCCTGAAGCTTTCTTT
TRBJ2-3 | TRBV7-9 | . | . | CASSHPPFTDTQYF | TGTGCCAGCAGCCATCCCCCCTTCACAGATACGCAGTATTTT
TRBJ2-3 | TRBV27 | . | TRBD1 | CASTPGGHPDTQYF | TGTGCCAGCACCCCAGGGGGACATCCAGATACGCAGTATTTT
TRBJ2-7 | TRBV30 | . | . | CAWSGRRQIPYEQYF | TGTGCCTGGAGTGGAAGAAGACAGATTCCGTACGAGCAGTACTTC
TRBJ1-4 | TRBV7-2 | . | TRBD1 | CASSFTGVEKLFF | TGTGCCAGCAGCTTTACAGGGGTGGAAAAACTGTTTTTT
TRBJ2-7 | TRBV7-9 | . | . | CASSPHAEWAYEQYF | TGTGCCAGCAGCCCCCATGCCGAGTGGGCCTACGAGCAGTACTTC
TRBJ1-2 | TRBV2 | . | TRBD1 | CASVPSGVPITGQAGYTF | TGTGCCAGCGTCCCAAGTGGAGTCCCAATTACGGGACAGGCGGGCTACACCTTC
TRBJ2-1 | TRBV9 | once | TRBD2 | CASSEPPGGPVEQFF | TGTGCCAGCAGCGAGCCCCCGGGGGGGCCGGTTGAGCAGTTCTTC
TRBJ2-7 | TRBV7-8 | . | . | CASSTLEGWAYEQYF | TGTGCCAGCAGCACACTAGAAGGGTGGGCCTACGAGCAGTACTTC
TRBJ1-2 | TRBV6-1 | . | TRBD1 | CASSEVGTGNYGYTF | TGTGCCAGCAGTGAAGTTGGGACAGGGAACTATGGCTACACCTTC
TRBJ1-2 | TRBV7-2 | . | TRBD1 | CASSLDRGRGYTF | TGTGCCAGCAGCTTAGACAGGGGCAGGGGCTACACCTTC
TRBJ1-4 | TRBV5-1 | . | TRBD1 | CASSFRDSYATNEKLFF | TGCGCCAGCAGCTTCCGGGACAGTTATGCAACTAATGAAAAACTGTTTTTT
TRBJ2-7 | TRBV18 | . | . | CASSPVQTSYEQYF | TGTGCCAGCTCACCAGTACAGACGTCCTACGAGCAGTACTTC
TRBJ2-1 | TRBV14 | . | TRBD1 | CASRSTGVNEQFF | TGTGCCAGCAGGTCCACAGGGGTCAATGAGCAGTTCTTC